Listed here are 2 T cell receptor beta chains from one sample, sequenced in a study of blood T cell repertoires in COVID-19. Measured with immunoSEQ multiplex PCR; TCRdb has only the in-frame clones, and not every one. The repertoire consists of about 220,000 clones, with roughly 89% occurring once and the leading ten covering about 2.2%. Sequencing was done on a sample of peripheral blood. The source is a young man who had recovered from COVID-19.

The chain employs TRBV3-1 (or the pseudogene TRBV3-2) and TRBJ1-2, with TRBD1 matching over 7 bases. V lost 1 base, J lost 5 bases, and 7 bases stayed unmatched. The germline V gene encodes CDR1 LGHDT and CDR2 YNNKEL (reference sequence). This CDR3 comprises 15 residues. The CDR3 region has the DNA TGTGCCAGCAGCCAAGGGAACAGGGGCCATTATGGCTACACCTTC. This sequence encodes CASSQGNRGHYGYTF.

The rearrangement uses TRBV27 and TRBJ2-3; TRBD2 is a possible D gene (5 bases). The CDR3 is 14 residues long. Trimming pared 5 bases from V and 5 bases from J, leaving 14 bases between. Germline V gene data show CDR1 as MNHEY and CDR2 as SMNVEV (reference sequence). CDR3 sequence: CASSLAAGGDTQYF. CDR3 in DNA: TGTGCCAGCAGTCTGGCCGCCGGAGGAGATACGCAGTATTTT.